The source of this T cell receptor (beta chain) is a study of blood T cell repertoires in COVID-19. CDR3 length: 15 amino acids. The germline V and J ends were trimmed by 0 bases and 4 bases, with 16 bases remaining between them. The germline V gene has CDR1 SQVTM and CDR2 ANQGSEA. The data were produced by immunoSEQ multiplex PCR, yet TCRdb's version contains in-frame clones alone and is incomplete. The table includes 270,000 or so clones, just under 90% detected once. Remarks on this clone: Other DNA variants within this sample encode the same CDR3.

V usage is TRBV29-1 and J usage is TRBJ2-7, with a tentative D call TRBD2 (6 bases). The sample consisted of peripheral blood. This clonotype was obtained from a woman younger than 45 with COVID-19, enrolled during active disease. The CDR3 region is CSVEDLRRGGYEQYF. The DNA of the CDR3 is TGCAGCGTTGAAGATCTTCGGAGGGGTGGGTACGAGCAGTACTTC.